The entry that follows covers one T cell receptor (beta chain) sequence. The sample originates from a study of blood T cell repertoires in COVID-19. Study-wide context: Samples taken during acute and convalescent COVID-19 were collected in the United States, Italy and Spain.

Libraries were prepared by immunoSEQ multiplex PCR; TCRdb keeps only in-frame clonotypes and omits some of them. The sample records over 100,000 clones, approximately 84% being singletons. The V gene's germline CDR1 is KGHSH and CDR2 LQKENI. V dropped 4 bases and J dropped 13 bases, with 16 bases sitting between them. The CDR3 contains 13 residues. The sequenced sample was peripheral blood. This chain links TRBV18 with TRBJ2-2, with D maybe TRBD1 (6 bases). The clonotype comes from a man aged 40-49 years with acute or convalescent COVID-19. The CDR3 region is CASSQTSEDRLFF. CDR3 in DNA: TGTGCCAGCTCACAAACCTCCGAGGACAGGCTGTTTTTT. Drawing the rest from reference TRBV18 and TRBJ2-2, the complete variable domain is NAGVMQNPRHLVRRRGQEARLRCSPMKGHSHVYWYRQLPEEGLKFMVYLQKENIIDESGMPKERFSAEFPKEGPSILRIQQVVRGDSAAYFCASSQTSEDRLFFGEGSRLTVL.